The T cell receptor beta chain described here comes from a study of cytomegalovirus exposure and HLA in healthy donors. The PCR was carried out with 60 Vbeta primers and 13 Jbeta primers. TCRdb's table, derived via immunoSEQ multiplex PCR, lists solely in-frame clones and lacks some. Seen here are 190,000 or so clones, more than 75% observed once, and the top ten hold approximately 0.4%. The CDR3 extends over 16 amino acids. V was cut by 2 bases and J by 4 bases, with 15 bases left in between. CDR1 is SGHNT and CDR2 is YENEEA in the germline V gene. Each of the donors was a healthy bone marrow donor. This clonotype originated in a male donor in good health and CMV-seropositive. V usage is TRBV11-3 and J usage is TRBJ2-1, with D maybe TRBD1 (5 bases). Material: PBMCs. DNA for the CDR3: TGTGCCAGCAGCTTATTCTCAGGGAAAAGTTACAATGAGCAGTTCTTC. It specifies CASSLFSGKSYNEQFF.